The next 32 T cell receptor beta chains were all read from a single sample in a study of blood T cells in healthy people across ages. Alongside a J-beta primer mix, a sample-barcoded 5' primer served in a second PCR lasting about 7 to 11 cycles. TCRdb re-derived calls from the 5' RACE reads in MiXCR, one entry per CDR3 protein. Among about 1.8 million distinct CDR3 sequences listed, roughly 52% were seen once. The sequencing input was blood. These receptors were obtained from a woman in her thirties or forties in good health.

The rearrangement links TRBV20-1 to TRBJ2-7, with 7 bases identical to TRBD1. This CDR3 region has 14 residues. CDR1 is DFQATT, CDR2 SNEGSKA, per germline (reference sequence). J gave up 2 bases and V 3 bases, and 7 bases lay outside the gene matches. CDR3 loop: CSASGDRDTYEQYF. In DNA form, the CDR3 reads TGCAGTGCTAGCGGAGACAGGGACACCTACGAGCAGTACTTC.

The table lists this clonotype with a few counts. The V gene is TRBV7-2, the J gene TRBJ1-4, with 8 positions matching TRBD1. Germline V gene sequence: CDR1 SGHTA, CDR2 FQGNSA. The CDR3 sequence is 14 residues long. V gave up 5 bases and J gave up 4 bases; unmatched junction bases: 3. CDR3 amino acids: CASSPDRVNEKLFF. Here the CDR3 DNA reads TGTGCCAGCAGCCCGGACAGGGTTAATGAAAAACTGTTTTTT.

In its sample, this clonotype was seen a few times. The CDR3 here is CASSQDLEGAIDTQYF. The CDR3 DNA sequence: TGTGCCAGCAGCCAAGATCTTGAGGGGGCAATAGATACGCAGTATTTT. V gene TRBV4-2 combines with J gene TRBJ2-3, with 7 bases lining up with TRBD1. V lost 0 bases to trimming and J lost 5 bases; unmatched junction nucleotides: 8. The CDR3 sequence is 16 residues long. Per the germline V gene, CDR1 is LGHNA and CDR2 is YNFKEQ.

This chain uses TRBV11-2 with TRBJ2-1; D possibly corresponds to TRBD1 (6 bases). Germline-derived CDR1 and CDR2 are SGHAT and FQNNGV. The CDR3 has 17 amino acids. Trimming pared 1 base from V and 1 base from J, leaving 14 bases between. The CDR3, as DNA: TGTGCCAGCAGCTTAGGTATCGACAGGAGGTCCTACAATGAGCAGTTCTTC. It is translated as CASSLGIDRRSYNEQFF.

This clonotype was seen only once. This chain connects TRBV20-1 to TRBJ2-4; TRBD2 aligns across 8 bases. V lost 6 bases, J lost 13 bases, and 20 bases stayed unmatched. The CDR3 loop spans 15 amino acids. Germline CDR1 and CDR2: DFQATT and SNEGSKA (reference sequence). CDR3 residues: CSAPDSRTSRNEQYF. The CDR3 nucleotides read TGCAGTGCCCCTGATTCGCGGACTAGCCGGAATGAGCAGTACTTC.

The V gene is TRBV20-1, the J gene TRBJ2-3, with a weak D call TRBD2 (6 bases). With 3 bases removed from V and 0 bases from J, the gap between germline ends came to 13 bases. Per germline, CDR1 DFQATT and CDR2 SNEGSKA (reference sequence). The CDR3 covers 15 residues. In nucleotides, the CDR3 is TGCAGTGCTAGGGGGGGTCTCTCTAGCACAGATACGCAGTATTTT. The encoded protein is CSARGGLSSTDTQYF.

This chain uses TRBV9 with TRBJ1-2; D not resolved. The CDR3 loop spans 13 amino acids. The V end was cut by 0 bases, the J end by 6 bases, with 9 bases between. Germline V gene data show CDR1 as SGDLS and CDR2 as YYNGEE. The CDR3 is CASSVGKSHGYTF. Written as DNA, the CDR3 is TGTGCCAGCAGCGTAGGGAAATCCCATGGCTACACCTTC.

J is TRBJ1-2 and V is TRBV20-1; a weak D match, TRBD1 (5 bases). The ends were cut back, 4 bases at V and 0 bases at J, with 12 bases in the middle. Germline CDR1 reads DFQATT; CDR2 reads SNEGSKA (reference sequence). CDR3 length equals 14 residues. CDR3 sequence: CSANGGATNYGYTF. CDR3 DNA sequence: TGCAGTGCTAATGGAGGGGCGACTAACTATGGCTACACCTTC.

This clonotype showed up just a few times. The chain joins TRBV5-1 to TRBJ2-4; 9 nucleotides line up with TRBD1. This CDR3 has 16 amino acids. Germline V lookup: CDR1 SGHRS, CDR2 YFSETQ. V shed 4 bases, J shed 1 base, and the junction held 6 bases outside the gene matches. The CDR3: CASSPQGALAKNIQYF. The CDR3 DNA reads TGCGCCAGCAGCCCACAGGGGGCTCTGGCCAAAAACATTCAGTACTTC.

There are a few counts of this clonotype. The rearrangement uses TRBV10-3 and TRBJ1-2; TRBD1 matches at 12 bases. This CDR3 contains 14 residues. J was trimmed by 4 bases and V by 8 bases; bases with no gene match: 5. CDR1 ENHRY and CDR2 SYGVKD come from the germline V gene. The CDR3 here is CAILGGQGAYGYTF. The CDR3 DNA is TGTGCCATCCTCGGGGGACAGGGGGCCTATGGCTACACCTTC.

The chain links TRBV28 to TRBJ2-7; D is perhaps TRBD1 or TRBD2 (5 bases each). Germline CDR1 reads MDHEN; CDR2 reads SYDVKM. Trimming took off 5 bases at V and 0 bases at J, with 14 bases between the two ends. The CDR3 has 15 amino acids. In DNA, the CDR3 is TGTGCCAGCAGTCCCACGGGACGAAGCTCCTACGAGCAGTACTTC. Amino acid sequence: CASSPTGRSSYEQYF.

V gene TRBV12-3 or TRBV12-4 combines with J gene TRBJ1-2; 7 bases fit TRBD1. J was trimmed by 2 bases and V by 7 bases; bases with no gene match: 10. The CDR3 spans 15 residues. The DNA of the CDR3 is TGTGCCAGCACCCCCTCAGGGGGGGTAAACTATGGCTACACCTTC. It translates to CASTPSGGVNYGYTF.

The CDR3, as DNA: TGTGCCAGCAGTTCCTGGGCGGGGGGGCCAGTTGAGCAGTTCTTC. It codes for CASSSWAGGPVEQFF. The rearrangement joins TRBV6-2 or TRBV6-3 to TRBJ2-1; 9 bases align to TRBD2. The CDR3 contains 15 residues. The V and J ends lost 4 bases and 9 bases, in that order; junction bases with no gene match: 10. CDR1 and CDR2 (germline): MNHEY, SVGEGT.

The chain couples TRBV7-8 to TRBJ1-5, with D possibly being TRBD1 (5 bases). The CDR3 loop spans 13 amino acids. Between the trimmed V and J ends, which lost 4 bases and 5 bases, there was a span of 9 bases. Per germline, CDR1 SGHVS and CDR2 FQNEAQ. CDR3 sequence (DNA): TGTGCCAGCAGCTCGGACACCGATCAGCCCCAGCATTTT. Its protein is CASSSDTDQPQHF.

This chain connects TRBV2 to TRBJ2-3; the match to TRBD2 covers 16 bases. The CDR3 runs 19 residues. The trim removed 8 bases at V and 0 bases at J, leaving 11 bases unmatched. Germline loops: CDR1 SNHLY, CDR2 FYNNEI. The CDR3 sequence is CASSPGLAGGASSTDTQYF. The CDR3 DNA reads TGTGCCAGCTCCCCGGGACTAGCGGGGGGGGCCTCTAGCACAGATACGCAGTATTTT.

In its sample, this clonotype was seen a few times. The chain joins TRBV10-3 to TRBJ2-7; perhaps D is TRBD1 or TRBD2 (5 bases each). TRBJ2-5 matches the DNA end more closely, so the J call is doubtful. From germline, CDR1 is ENHRY and CDR2 SYGVKD. This CDR3 region has 15 residues. The CDR3 DNA is TGTGCCATCAGTGAAGAGGGGATTGGCATCGAGACCCAGTACTTC. It is translated as CAISEEGIGIETQYF.

This clonotype has just a few counts. The DNA of the CDR3 is TGCAGTGCTAGAGATGATCTCACAGCCAAAAACATTCAGTACTTC. This encodes CSARDDLTAKNIQYF. This chain links TRBV20-1 with TRBJ2-4, with D uncertain. Trimming took off 0 bases at V and 0 bases at J, with 9 bases between the two ends. CDR1 and CDR2 from the germline V gene are DFQATT and SNEGSKA (reference sequence). CDR3 length equals 15 residues.

This chain uses TRBV5-1 with TRBJ1-6; 8 bases match TRBD1. V was clipped by 4 bases and J by 13 bases; unmatched bases: 13. The CDR3 covers 15 residues. In germline, CDR1 is SGHRS, CDR2 YFSETQ. CDR3 DNA sequence: TGCGCCAGCAGCCCCGCGACAGGGGCCGCCGGGCCCCTCCACTTT. Translating gives CASSPATGAAGPLHF.

The gene calls are TRBV7-2 and TRBJ2-7; D is tentatively TRBD1 or TRBD2 (5 bases each). The CDR3 extends over 17 amino acids. The ends were cut back, 4 bases at V and 7 bases at J, with 26 bases in the middle. Germline V CDR1 and CDR2: SGHTA, FQGNSA. The CDR3 DNA reads as TGTGCCAGCAGCTCCGCGACGGGGTGGGGCGGACGGAGTGAGCAGTACTTC. Its protein product is CASSSATGWGGRSEQYF.

The chain is built from TRBV3-1 and TRBJ1-1, with TRBD1 matching 8 bases. The CDR3 extends over 15 amino acids. V shed 6 bases, J shed 7 bases, and the junction held 13 bases outside the gene matches. CDR1 and CDR2 from the germline V gene are LGHDT and YNNKEL (reference sequence). Here the CDR3 reads CASSHAGQAKNEAFF. The CDR3 nucleotides are TGTGCCAGCAGTCACGCGGGACAGGCGAAGAATGAAGCTTTCTTT.

The V gene is TRBV3-1, the J gene TRBJ2-7, with D maybe TRBD1 (6 bases). Trimming cost V 1 base and J 6 bases, with 13 bases left between them. CDR3 length equals 14 residues. In germline, CDR1 is LGHDT, CDR2 YNNKEL (reference sequence). The CDR3, as DNA: TGTGCCAGCAGCCAAGTACACGGCAGGGGCGAGCAGTACTTC. Amino acids: CASSQVHGRGEQYF.

The chain links TRBV6-6 to TRBJ1-2; D not certain. Germline-derived CDR1 and CDR2 are MNHNY and SVGAGI (reference sequence). Trimming cost V 8 bases and J 10 bases, with 17 bases left between them. The CDR3 has 12 amino acids. The CDR3 DNA follows: TGTGCCAGCTCCAATTGGGCTATGGACTACACCTTC. Its translation: CASSNWAMDYTF.

The chain is built from TRBV28 and TRBJ2-3; D is uncertain. The V end was cut by 8 bases, the J end by 1 base, with 10 bases between. This CDR3 is built from 13 residues. The germline V gene has CDR1 MDHEN and CDR2 SYDVKM. In nucleotides, the CDR3 is TGTGCCAGCGGTAGGGATCGCACAGATACGCAGTATTTT. Translating gives CASGRDRTDTQYF.

This chain joins TRBV7-2 and TRBJ2-7, with D perhaps matching TRBD2 (5 bases). From germline, CDR1 is SGHTA and CDR2 FQGNSA. The V end lost 1 base, the J end lost 7 bases, and 17 bases lay between the germline ends. CDR3 length equals 15 residues. CDR3 bases: TGTGCCAGCAGCTTAGGAGGGCTCTTATCCGGGGAGCAGTACTTC. This codes for CASSLGGLLSGEQYF.

This rearrangement joins TRBV4-2 to TRBJ2-1, with D uncertain. This CDR3 is built from 13 residues. Deletions cut 0 bases from V and 6 bases from J, with 6 bases between. Germline V gene sequence: CDR1 LGHNA, CDR2 YNFKEQ. This CDR3 reads CASSQDVPNEQFF. The DNA for the CDR3 is TGTGCCAGCAGCCAAGATGTTCCCAATGAGCAGTTCTTC.

Only a few counts were recorded for this clonotype. The chain recombines TRBV5-1 with TRBJ1-6; 9 bases match TRBD1. This CDR3 is built from 15 residues. V was clipped by 4 bases and J by 7 bases; unmatched bases: 6. CDR1 and CDR2 (germline): SGHRS, YFSETQ. The CDR3 DNA reads as TGCGCCAGCAGCCCGACAACAGGGGGCAATTCACCCCTCCACTTT. Protein product: CASSPTTGGNSPLHF.

The rearrangement joins TRBV6-5 to TRBJ1-2, with a possible D match to TRBD1 (5 bases). Germline values: CDR1 MNHEY, CDR2 SVGAGI. The V and J ends lost 2 bases and 6 bases respectively, with 16 bases between them. This CDR3 is 15 amino acids long. The CDR3 reads CASSYAGTYGDGYTF. CDR3 coding DNA: TGTGCCAGCAGTTACGCAGGGACCTATGGTGATGGCTACACCTTC.

This sequence joins TRBV20-1 and TRBJ2-5; D call uncertain. Germline lookup yields CDR1 DFQATT and CDR2 SNEGSKA (reference sequence). Trimming stripped 6 bases from V and 11 bases from J, with 25 bases between. CDR3 length equals 14 residues. The CDR3 spells CSARKTGSLNEQYF. CDR3 nucleotides: TGCAGTGCCAGAAAAACCGGGTCCTTAAATGAGCAGTACTTC.

The V and J genes are TRBV7-2 and TRBJ2-1; D uncertain. The V gene lost 1 base and the J gene lost 7 bases, with 11 bases spanning the gap. CDR1 is SGHTA and CDR2 is FQGNSA in the germline V gene. The CDR3 loop spans 14 amino acids. CDR3 loop: CASSLVAGNNEQFF. The DNA for the CDR3 is TGTGCCAGCAGCTTAGTCGCTGGGAATAATGAGCAGTTCTTC.

The rearrangement joins TRBV6-1 to TRBJ2-7; the match to TRBD2 covers 16 bases. The germline CDR1 and CDR2 sequences are MNHNS and SASEGT. V was pared by 6 bases and J by 1 base, with 12 bases of the junction left unmatched. The CDR3 totals 19 residues. In nucleotides, the CDR3 is TGTGCCAGCAGGATCTCCGGGACTAGCGGGGGGGCCGCGTCCTACGAGCAGTACTTC. Protein sequence: CASRISGTSGGAASYEQYF.

In its sample, this clonotype was seen a few times. The chain joins TRBV11-1 to TRBJ2-5; D unclear. The CDR3 covers 13 residues. Trimming cost V 8 bases and J 0 bases, with 10 bases left between them. Germline CDR1 is SGHAT and CDR2 is FQDESV (reference sequence). CDR3 sequence reads: CASRGRYQETQYF. The CDR3 DNA reads TGTGCCAGCCGAGGACGGTACCAAGAGACCCAGTACTTC.

The chain links TRBV29-1 to TRBJ2-4; weak D call: TRBD1 (5 bases). The end of the DNA is better explained by TRBJ2-7, so the J call may be wrong. Germline values: CDR1 SQVTM, CDR2 ANQGSEA. CDR3 length: 14 residues. CDR3: CSVEAQGRGHEQYF. The CDR3, as DNA: TGCAGCGTTGAAGCGCAGGGAAGGGGCCACGAGCAGTACTTC.